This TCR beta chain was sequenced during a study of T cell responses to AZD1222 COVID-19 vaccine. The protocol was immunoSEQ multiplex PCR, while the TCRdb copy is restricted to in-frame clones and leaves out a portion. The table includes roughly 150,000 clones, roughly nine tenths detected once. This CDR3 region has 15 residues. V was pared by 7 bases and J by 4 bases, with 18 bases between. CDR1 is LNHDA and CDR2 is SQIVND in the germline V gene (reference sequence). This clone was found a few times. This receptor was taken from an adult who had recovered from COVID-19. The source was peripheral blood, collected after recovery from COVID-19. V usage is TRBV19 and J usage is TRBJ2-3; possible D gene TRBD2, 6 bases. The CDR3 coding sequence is TGTGCCAGTACCCCTAGAGGAGGGCAAGCAGATACGCAGTATTTT. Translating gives CASTPRGGQADTQYF.